The clone carrying this TCR beta chain turned up a few times. Its matching antigen is unknown. This specimen comes from a study of T cell repertoires in cytomegalovirus infection. Overall study context: Carrying CMV and the relevant HLA type showed in public TCR beta signatures.

Study conclusions and caveats: Identification of carriers of CMV plus the relevant HLA was performed using cumulative public TCR beta family frequency. HLA-C-restricted, CMV-specific TCR beta clonotypes were dominant ex vivo.

TCRdb fed the reads into MiXCR, producing one record per CDR3 protein. The sample carries 450,000 to 550,000 distinct CDR3 sequences, about 44% recorded once. This CDR3 has 14 amino acids. Germline loops: CDR1 SGHTA, CDR2 FQGNSA. The V end was cut by 3 bases, the J end by 6 bases, with 13 bases between. The V and J genes are TRBV7-2 and TRBJ2-3, with D tentatively TRBD2 (5 bases). The source material was cultured PBMCs, sampled from culture after CMV antigen stimulation. The clonotype comes from a human donor in good health (CMV status not recorded). Some clones in this sample may be carry-over from other donors' samples. CDR3 protein: CASSFFQEVDTQYF. CDR3 DNA: TGTGCCAGCAGCTTTTTTCAGGAGGTGGATACGCAGTATTTT.